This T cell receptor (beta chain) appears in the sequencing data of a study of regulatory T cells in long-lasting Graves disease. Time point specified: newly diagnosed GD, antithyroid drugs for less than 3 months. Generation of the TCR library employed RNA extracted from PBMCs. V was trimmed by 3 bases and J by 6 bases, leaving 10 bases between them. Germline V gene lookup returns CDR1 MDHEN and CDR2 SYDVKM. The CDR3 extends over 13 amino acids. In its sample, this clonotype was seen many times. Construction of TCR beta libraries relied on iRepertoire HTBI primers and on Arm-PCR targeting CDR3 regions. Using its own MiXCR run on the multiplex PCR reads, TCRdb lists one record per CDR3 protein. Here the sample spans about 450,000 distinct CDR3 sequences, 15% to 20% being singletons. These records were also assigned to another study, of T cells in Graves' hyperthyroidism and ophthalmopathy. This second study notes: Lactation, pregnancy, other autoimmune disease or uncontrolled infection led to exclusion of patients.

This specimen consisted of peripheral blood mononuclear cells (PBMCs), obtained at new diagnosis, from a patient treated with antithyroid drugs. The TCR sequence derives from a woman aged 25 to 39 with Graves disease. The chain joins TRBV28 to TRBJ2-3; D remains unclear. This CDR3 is CASSLNLRDTQYF. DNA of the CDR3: TGTGCCAGCAGTTTGAACCTCAGGGATACGCAGTATTTT.